A single sample is the source of the 13 T cell receptor beta chains below, sequenced in a study of blood T cell repertoires in COVID-19 (dated by TCRdb to 2019 to 2021). The library was generated by the immunoSEQ multiplex PCR assay. TCRdb limited this immuneACCESS table to in-frame rearrangements with V and J called. A share of clones is missing; checked studies link under half to unresolved V genes, and the rest is unexplained. For this sample the table gives about 270,000 clones, of which over 70% were detected only once. 8% to 9.5% of the sample is held by the ten biggest clonotypes. Input material: peripheral blood. Receptor source: a human donor in a cohort sampled during active COVID-19.

The chain links TRBV5-4 to TRBJ1-6; TRBD1 is a possible D gene (6 bases). This CDR3 has 14 residues. Trimming removed 1 base at V and 7 bases at J, with 9 bases between. Germline-derived CDR1 and CDR2 are SGHNT and YYREEE (reference sequence). Here the CDR3 reads CASSLFQGNSPLHF. CDR3 nucleotides: TGTGCCAGCAGCTTGTTTCAGGGGAATTCACCCCTCCACTTT.

The J gene is TRBJ2-1, the V gene TRBV19; 9 bases are shared with TRBD1. V was pared by 5 bases and J by 6 bases, with 5 bases of the junction left unmatched. CDR3 length: 14 amino acids. The V gene's germline CDR1 is LNHDA and CDR2 SQIVND (reference sequence). The CDR3 protein is CASSGTGRVNEQFF. The CDR3 DNA reads as TGTGCCAGTAGTGGGACAGGGAGGGTCAATGAGCAGTTCTTC.

This chain uses TRBV23-1 with TRBJ2-1; D may be TRBD1 (6 bases). TRBV23-1 is noted as an ORF with a role that remains uncertain. V lost 0 bases, J lost 8 bases, and 11 bases lay in between. The CDR3 runs to 14 residues. CDR3 DNA sequence: TGCGCCAGCAGTCAATCTACCAGGGGTGATGAGCAGTTCTTC. It translates to CASSQSTRGDEQFF.

The genes are TRBV6-6 and TRBJ1-1; the D is unclear. This CDR3 is built from 12 residues. Germline V gives CDR1 MNHNY, CDR2 SVGAGI (reference sequence). V lost 6 bases and J lost 4, with 9 bases in between. The CDR3 DNA is TGTGCCAGCAGGCTAAGTGGCACTGAAGCTTTCTTT. This codes for CASRLSGTEAFF.

This clone occurred a few times. The chain is built from TRBV7-2 and TRBJ2-7; possibly TRBD2 for D (5 bases). Trimming removed 2 bases from V and 1 base from J, with 12 bases in between. Germline CDR1 reads SGHTA; CDR2 reads FQGNSA. The CDR3 sequence is 15 residues long. This chain's CDR3 is CASSLSGKGSYEQYF. The CDR3 nucleotides read TGTGCCAGCAGCTTAAGCGGTAAAGGGTCCTACGAGCAGTACTTC.

Here the CDR3 reads CASSYADRGQPQHF. The CDR3 bases are TGTGCCAGCAGTTACGCCGACAGGGGTCAGCCCCAGCATTTT. The chain has TRBV6-5 and TRBJ1-5, with TRBD1 matching over 8 bases. CDR1 MNHEY and CDR2 SVGAGI come from the germline V gene. The CDR3 consists of 14 residues. V lost 2 bases, J lost 6 bases, and 3 bases stayed unmatched.

This clone has only one observation. A much larger clone sits a single nucleotide away, making a read error possible. V gene TRBV12-3 or TRBV12-4 combines with J gene TRBJ2-1, with TRBD1 as a possible D gene (5 bases). This CDR3 comprises 13 residues. Trimming cost V 4 bases and J 4 bases, with 8 bases left between them. Here the CDR3 reads CASSYDRYNEQFF. The CDR3 region has the DNA TGTGCCAGCAGTTACGACAGATACAATGAGCAGTTCTTC.

The chain is built from TRBV5-4 and TRBJ2-3; TRBD2 might be the D (6 bases). CDR3 length: 16 amino acids. V gave up 4 bases and J gave up 3 bases, with 18 bases separating them. The germline gives CDR1 SGHNT, CDR2 YYREEE (reference sequence). In DNA, the CDR3 is TGTGCCAGCAGCATAGGGACTCAGGCCCTTACAGATACGCAGTATTTT. Amino acid sequence: CASSIGTQALTDTQYF.

V is TRBV27 and J is TRBJ1-4; 8 bases are a match to TRBD1. The V gene end was trimmed by 8 bases and the J gene end by 7 bases; junction bases not matched to a gene: 3. Germline lookup yields CDR1 MNHEY and CDR2 SMNVEV (reference sequence). The CDR3 consists of 12 residues. Here the CDR3 reads CASQGTGEKLFF. CDR3 DNA sequence: TGTGCCAGCCAAGGGACAGGTGAAAAACTGTTTTTT.

The V and J genes are TRBV4-2 and TRBJ2-7, with 10 bases aligning to TRBD1. This CDR3 region has 14 residues. V lost 4 bases, J lost 3 bases, and 3 bases stayed unmatched. Germline values: CDR1 LGHNA, CDR2 YNFKEQ. CDR3 protein: CASSRDRGYYEQYF. The DNA of the CDR3 is TGTGCCAGCAGCCGGGACAGGGGCTACTACGAGCAGTACTTC.

This chain connects TRBV7-3 to TRBJ2-2, with 9 bases matching TRBD2. CDR3 size: 15 residues. Unmatched junction bases numbered 5, after V lost 4 bases and J lost 5 bases. The germline V gene has CDR1 SGHTA and CDR2 FQGTGA. The CDR3 bases are TGTGCCAGCAGCTCGATAGCGGGAGATACCGGGGAGCTGTTTTTT. Protein sequence: CASSSIAGDTGELFF.

This chain joins TRBV6-5 and TRBJ1-2; a weak D match, TRBD1 (5 bases). With 7 bases removed from V and 4 bases from J, the gap between germline ends came to 16 bases. Germline CDR1 reads MNHEY; CDR2 reads SVGAGI. There are 14 residues in the CDR3. The CDR3, as DNA: TGTGCCAGCACCGATCGGGGGGTAGGCTATGGCTACACCTTC. This translates into CASTDRGVGYGYTF.

There are a few counts of this clone. This chain uses TRBV18 with TRBJ2-5; D is unclear. V lost 3 bases and J lost 5, with 7 bases in between. Germline V lookup: CDR1 KGHSH, CDR2 LQKENI. The CDR3 totals 12 residues. The CDR3 DNA reads TGTGCCAGCTCACCCAACGCGGAGACCCAGTACTTC. Its translation: CASSPNAETQYF.